This T cell receptor beta chain was obtained from a study of cytomegalovirus exposure and HLA in healthy donors. Study information: The roughly 100 million unique TCR beta sequences, from about 170 million T cells, were found by an earlier analysis. As released early, the data held 65 million to 90 million unique TCRs from HLA-typed donors.

The CDR3 has 17 amino acids. With 5 bases clipped from V and 1 base from J, the junction kept 9 bases outside the gene matches. Germline assignment: CDR1 SEHNR and CDR2 FQNEAQ (reference sequence). To note about this clone: Its antigen is not known.

Points from the study as a whole: It was assumed in the presence/absence analyses that sequencing depth was roughly uniform across donors. The productive fraction for most TCR beta V segments was about 90% or about 30% in an earlier analysis.

The PCR used 60 Vbeta and 13 Jbeta primers. Clones were read by immunoSEQ multiplex PCR, and TCRdb kept only the in-frame ones, dropping some. The sample lists under 200,000 clones, around three quarters seen once, with more than 5% in the top ten. The source of this sequence is a man aged 35-49 years in good health and CMV-seronegative. Sample: PBMCs. The rearrangement uses TRBV7-9 and TRBJ1-1; TRBD1 agrees at 11 bases. In DNA form, the CDR3 reads TGTGCCAGCAGCCTCCGGGACAGGGGGTTCAGGAACACTGAAGCTTTCTTT. This codes for CASSLRDRGFRNTEAFF.